Reported below is one T cell receptor beta chain. The sample is drawn from a study of blood T cells in healthy people across ages. A J-beta primer mix and a sample-barcoded 5' primer were used in a second PCR of roughly 6 to 12 cycles. TCRdb independently ran MiXCR on the 5' RACE reads; one entry per CDR3 protein. The sample includes around 800,000 distinct CDR3 sequences, approximately 65% seen only once; the top ten take 25% to 35%. Germline V CDR1 and CDR2: SGHDN, FVKESK. The CDR3 extends over 18 amino acids. V trimming: 6 bases; J trimming: 0 bases; junction bases outside the gene matches: 11. The sequence was obtained from a man under 40 in good health. The sample was blood. The V gene is TRBV14, the J gene TRBJ2-6; 7 nucleotides line up with TRBD1. The CDR3 reads CASSSRRTGLSGANVLTF. As DNA, the CDR3 is TGTGCCAGCAGTTCTAGGAGGACAGGACTCTCTGGGGCCAACGTCCTGACTTTC.